These 22 T cell receptor beta chains came from one sample sequenced in a study of vaccination effects on CD4 cells after COVID-19. This table comes from immunoSEQ multiplex PCR, and its TCRdb copy is limited to in-frame clones, with some not included. The table lists about 73,000 clones, about four fifths of them singletons. Under the ViraFEST assay, PBMC were stimulated with viral peptide pools so that antigen-specific CD4+ T cells expanded. Sequencing was performed afterwards. Culturing for 9 to 10 days preceded CD4+ T cell isolation. Recipients of the vaccine had no prior SARS-CoV-2 infection and negative nucleocapsid antibodies. Antigens of these TCRs are unknown. Sequenced here: CD4+ T cells from PBMCs cultured with HCoV-NL63 spike peptides, sampled before COVID-19 vaccination. These receptor sequences come from a human donor who received a COVID-19 vaccine.

This clone was seen only a few times. V gene TRBV2 combines with J gene TRBJ2-7; 9 bases line up with TRBD1. The germline gives CDR1 SNHLY, CDR2 FYNNEI. CDR3 length: 15 residues. V lost 6 bases and J lost 3; bases outside the gene matches: 9. CDR3 protein: CASRKRTGAGYEQYV. The CDR3 region has the DNA TGTGCCAGCAGGAAACGGACAGGGGCCGGCTACGAGCAGTACGTC.

This clone was seen just once. The chain employs TRBV19 and TRBJ2-6, with no clear D. This CDR3 is 17 amino acids long. Germline loops: CDR1 LNHDA, CDR2 SQIVND (reference sequence). The ends were cut back, 1 base at V and 0 bases at J, with 10 bases in the middle. This chain's CDR3 is CASSIVGRVSGANVLTF. The DNA for the CDR3 is TGTGCCAGTAGTATAGTAGGTCGGGTCTCTGGGGCCAACGTCCTGACTTTC.

The chain's CDR3 is CASSKLSGRNYEQYV. The CDR3 coding sequence is TGTGCCAGCAGTAAACTTAGCGGGAGGAACTACGAGCAGTACGTC. The rearrangement links TRBV6-2 or TRBV6-3 to TRBJ2-7; 10 bases line up with TRBD2. Germline-derived CDR1 and CDR2 are MNHEY and SVGEGT. The CDR3 extends over 15 amino acids. V shed 5 bases, J shed 3 bases, and the junction held 7 bases outside the gene matches.

This rearrangement joins TRBV9 to TRBJ2-3; TRBD2 matches at 7 bases. The CDR3 has 15 residues. V lost 1 base and J lost 1; bases outside the gene matches: 3. Germline V lookup: CDR1 SGDLS, CDR2 YYNGEE. As DNA, the CDR3 is TGTGCCAGCAGCGTACGGGGGGATGGCACAGATACGCAGTATTTT. This encodes CASSVRGDGTDTQYF.

This clone occurred once. The chain recombines TRBV2 with TRBJ2-2, with 9 bases matching TRBD1. J was trimmed by 0 bases and V by 6 bases; bases with no gene match: 2. Per germline, CDR1 SNHLY and CDR2 FYNNEI. The CDR3 has 15 residues. CDR3 protein: CASSRQGANTGELFF. The CDR3 DNA reads TGTGCCAGCAGCAGACAGGGGGCGAACACCGGGGAGCTGTTTTTT.

This rearrangement joins TRBV7-3 to TRBJ1-2; perhaps TRBD1 as D (5 bases). Germline V gene data show CDR1 as SGHTA and CDR2 as FQGTGA. Trimming removed 2 bases at V and 4 bases at J, with 8 bases between. This CDR3 is 13 amino acids long. In nucleotides, the CDR3 is TGTGCCAGCAGCTTATTCCAGGGCTATGGCTACACCTTC. Protein product: CASSLFQGYGYTF.

This chain uses TRBV3-1 (or the pseudogene TRBV3-2) with TRBJ2-3; the D is unclear. Trimming removed 7 bases from V and 2 bases from J, with 4 bases in between. This CDR3 region has 11 residues. CDR1 LGHDT and CDR2 YNNKEL come from the germline V gene (reference sequence). CDR3 nucleotide sequence: TGTGCCAGCATCCCCACAGATACGCAGTATTTT. Translation gives CASIPTDTQYF.

This clone has more than one count but fewer than ten. The rearrangement links TRBV7-2 to TRBJ2-5, with 9 bases identical to TRBD2. J lost 5 bases, V lost 1 base, and 8 bases had no gene match. CDR3 length equals 16 residues. Germline V gene lookup returns CDR1 SGHTA and CDR2 FQGNSA. The CDR3 sequence is CASSLVGGGATETQYF. CDR3 nucleotides: TGTGCCAGCAGCTTAGTCGGCGGGGGGGCCACTGAGACCCAGTACTTC.

The chain is built from TRBV5-1 and TRBJ2-3; the match to TRBD2 covers 14 bases. Trimming took 4 bases from V and 4 from J; bases not matched to a gene: 8. CDR1 is SGHRS, CDR2 YFSETQ, per germline. The CDR3 loop spans 17 amino acids. CDR3 region: CASSQGTSGGGADTQYF. CDR3 nucleotides: TGCGCCAGCAGCCAAGGGACTAGCGGGGGAGGGGCAGATACGCAGTATTTT.

This clone has just a few counts. V gene TRBV4-3 combines with J gene TRBJ1-2; unclear D gene. V lost 1 base and J 3 bases, leaving 12 bases between the germline ends. Germline CDR1 and CDR2: LGHNA and YSLEER. There are 15 residues in the CDR3. CDR3 nucleotides: TGCGCCAGCAGCCAAGTTTCCAACAGCCACTATGGCTACACCTTC. Translation gives CASSQVSNSHYGYTF.

This clone was seen just once. The chain has TRBV28 and TRBJ1-2; no firm D call. Deletions cut 6 bases from V and 5 bases from J, with 10 bases between. Germline CDR1 and CDR2: MDHEN and SYDVKM. The CDR3 runs 12 residues. CDR3 nucleotide sequence: TGTGCCAGCAGCCAACCCCCTTATGGCTACACCTTC. Amino acid sequence: CASSQPPYGYTF.

The V call is TRBV30, the J call TRBJ2-6; D unresolved. The V and J ends lost 1 base and 2 bases respectively, with 3 bases between them. The CDR3 loop spans 13 amino acids. Germline V gene lookup returns CDR1 GTSNPN and CDR2 SVGIG (reference sequence). The CDR3 region has the DNA TGTGCCTGGAGTGCTCCTGGGGCCAACGTCCTGACTTTC. This sequence encodes CAWSAPGANVLTF. The variable domain in full, completed from reference TRBV30 and TRBJ2-6, reads SQTIHQWPATLVQPVGSPLSLECTVEGTSNPNLYWYRQAAGRGLQLLFYSVGIGQISSEVPQNLSASRPQDRQFILSSKKLLLSDSGFYLCAWSAPGANVLTFGAGSRLTVL.

The chain has TRBV5-6 and TRBJ2-3; the match to TRBD2 covers 7 bases. This CDR3 is built from 15 residues. Germline values: CDR1 SGHDT, CDR2 YYEEEE. With V trimmed by 4 bases and J by 4 bases, 9 bases remained unmatched. As DNA, the CDR3 is TGTGCCAGCAGCCCCTCGACTAGCCGGGCAGATACGCAGTATTTT. It specifies CASSPSTSRADTQYF.

This sequence joins TRBV28 and TRBJ2-7, with 7 bases identical to TRBD1. The CDR3 is 12 amino acids. The V and J ends lost 7 bases and 8 bases, in that order; junction bases with no gene match: 8. Germline V CDR1 and CDR2: MDHEN, SYDVKM. The CDR3 region has the DNA TGTGCCAGCACCGGAGACAGGGTCAAGCAGTACGTC. This sequence encodes CASTGDRVKQYV.

This clone has only one observation. V gene TRBV6-1 combines with J gene TRBJ1-1; the D is unclear. Germline assignment: CDR1 MNHNS and CDR2 SASEGT. CDR3 length: 14 amino acids. Trimming left V 2 bases short and J 0 bases short, with 7 bases between. The CDR3 DNA sequence: TGTGCCAGCAGTGAAACCAACATGAACACTGAAGCTTTCTTT. This translates into CASSETNMNTEAFF.

The chain couples TRBV7-2 to TRBJ1-1; TRBD1 agrees at 9 bases. The germline V gene encodes CDR1 SGHTA and CDR2 FQGNSA. The CDR3 sequence is 14 residues long. After removal of 5 bases from V and 6 bases from J, the junction contained 7 bases not matched to a gene. The CDR3 DNA follows: TGTGCCAGCAGCAAAAGGACAGGGGATCCTGAAGCTTTCTTT. Translation: CASSKRTGDPEAFF.

V usage is TRBV10-3 and J usage is TRBJ1-1; 9 nucleotides agree with TRBD1. This CDR3 comprises 15 residues. J lost 1 base, V lost 3 bases, and 3 bases had no gene match. Germline CDR1 ENHRY, CDR2 SYGVKD. The CDR3 nucleotides are TGTGCCATCAGTGACCCGGGACAGGGGAACACTGAAGCTTTCTTT. Translation: CAISDPGQGNTEAFF.

The chain combines TRBV19 with TRBJ1-5; a possible D gene is TRBD1 (6 bases). Germline V gene data show CDR1 as LNHDA and CDR2 as SQIVND (reference sequence). V was shortened by 9 bases and J by 4 bases, with 22 bases between the two germline ends. The CDR3 extends over 16 amino acids. CDR3 DNA sequence: TGTGCCAGCAACGAGGGCGTCAGGGGTAGAAATCAGCCCCAGCATTTT. This codes for CASNEGVRGRNQPQHF.

Written as DNA, the CDR3 is TGTGCCAGCAGTTTATTAGGGGGGGGTGGGGCCAACGTCCTGACTTTC. Encoded protein: CASSLLGGGGANVLTF. The chain is built from TRBV27 and TRBJ2-6; D is perhaps TRBD2 (7 bases). Germline values: CDR1 MNHEY, CDR2 SMNVEV (reference sequence). This CDR3 spans 16 amino acids. V shed 1 base and J shed 3 bases, with 10 bases lying between them.

The V gene is TRBV28, the J gene TRBJ1-5, with D uncertain. Trimming took 3 bases from V and 0 from J, leaving 15 bases between them. Germline CDR1 is MDHEN and CDR2 is SYDVKM. CDR3 length equals 17 residues. The CDR3 reads CASSFEGASYSNQPQHF. CDR3 nucleotide sequence: TGTGCCAGCAGTTTTGAAGGCGCCAGCTATAGCAATCAGCCCCAGCATTTT.

CDR3 loop: CASSSRRAGNTIYF. CDR3 in DNA: TGTGCCAGCAGCAGCCGCAGGGCTGGAAACACCATATATTTT. The chain joins TRBV7-2 to TRBJ1-3; tentatively, D is TRBD1 (5 bases). The CDR3 contains 14 residues. Trimming left V 5 bases short and J 2 bases short, with 10 bases between. Germline lookup yields CDR1 SGHTA and CDR2 FQGNSA.

The chain has TRBV30 and TRBJ1-2; D gene ambiguous. Germline V gene sequence: CDR1 GTSNPN, CDR2 SVGIG (reference sequence). The CDR3 extends over 13 amino acids. The V end was cut by 0 bases, the J end by 7 bases, with 12 bases between. The CDR3 coding sequence is TGTGCCTGGAGTGTAATGGGGTCGGGTGGCTACACCTTC. The encoded protein is CAWSVMGSGGYTF.